This T cell receptor (beta chain) was sequenced during a study of spatial heterogeneity in lung cancer. Study-wide context: Fewer alpha-chain than beta-chain sequences were consistently detected.

Study-wide points: It was found that expanded intratumoral alpha and beta TCR counts tracked tumor mutation counts. Regional and ubiquitous nonsynonymous mutations were tracked by counts of regional and ubiquitous expanded TCRs, respectively.

The CDR3 has 14 amino acids. The germline gives CDR1 SGDLS, CDR2 YYNGEE. Trimming pared 3 bases from V and 4 bases from J, leaving 10 bases between. This clonotype was observed a handful of times. Its antigen is not identified. Being off target in a library aimed at alpha chains, this beta chain has a size of little meaning. Time point meaning: sample taken at primary tumor resection. Donors were under 90 untreated early-stage non-small cell lung cancer patients. Without sorting, whole RNA was sequenced from tumor, nontumor lung or frozen PBMC. MiXCR was run by TCRdb on the 5' RACE reads, yielding one entry per CDR3 protein. The sample has almost 7,000 distinct CDR3 sequences, over 11% seen once.

Source: lung tumor tissue, taken at surgery. This clonotype originated in a male donor with early-stage non-small cell lung cancer. The V gene is TRBV9, the J gene TRBJ1-4; D is unclear. The CDR3 sequence is CASSGRAGNEKLFF. The CDR3 coding sequence is TGTGCCAGCAGCGGCAGAGCTGGTAATGAAAAACTGTTTTTT.